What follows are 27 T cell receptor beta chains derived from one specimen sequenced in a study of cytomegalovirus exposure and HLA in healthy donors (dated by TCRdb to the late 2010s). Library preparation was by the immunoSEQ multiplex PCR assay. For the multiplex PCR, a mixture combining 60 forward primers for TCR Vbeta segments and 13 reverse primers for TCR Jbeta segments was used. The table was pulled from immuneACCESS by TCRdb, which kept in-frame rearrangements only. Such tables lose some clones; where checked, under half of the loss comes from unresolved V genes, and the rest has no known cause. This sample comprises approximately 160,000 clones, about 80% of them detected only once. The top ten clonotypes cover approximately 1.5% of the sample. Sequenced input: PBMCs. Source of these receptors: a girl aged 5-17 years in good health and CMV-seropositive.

The CDR3 spells CASSWDRKGPYEQYF. As DNA, the CDR3 is TGTGCCAGCAGTTGGGACAGGAAAGGCCCCTACGAGCAGTACTTC. The V and J genes are TRBV2 and TRBJ2-7; 8 positions agree with TRBD1. The CDR3 has 15 residues. V lost 5 bases, J lost 2 bases, and 8 bases stayed unmatched. In germline, CDR1 is SNHLY, CDR2 FYNNEI.

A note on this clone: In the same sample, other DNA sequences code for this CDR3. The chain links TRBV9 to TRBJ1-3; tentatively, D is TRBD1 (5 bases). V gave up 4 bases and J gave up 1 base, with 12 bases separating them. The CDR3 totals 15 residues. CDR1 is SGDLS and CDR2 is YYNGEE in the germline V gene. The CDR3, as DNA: TGTGCCAGCAGCCCCCGGGGGGGATCTGGAAACACCATATATTTT. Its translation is CASSPRGGSGNTIYF.

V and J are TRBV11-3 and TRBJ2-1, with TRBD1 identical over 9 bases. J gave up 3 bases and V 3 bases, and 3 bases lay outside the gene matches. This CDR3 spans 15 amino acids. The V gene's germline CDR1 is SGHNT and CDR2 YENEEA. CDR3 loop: CASSLGQGGYNEQFF. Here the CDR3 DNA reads TGTGCCAGCAGCTTGGGACAGGGTGGCTACAATGAGCAGTTCTTC.

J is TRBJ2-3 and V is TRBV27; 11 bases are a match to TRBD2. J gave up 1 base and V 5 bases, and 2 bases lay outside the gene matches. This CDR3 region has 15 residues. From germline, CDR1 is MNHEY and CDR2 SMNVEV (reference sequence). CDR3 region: CASSPGLAGTDTQYF. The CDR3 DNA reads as TGTGCCAGCAGTCCGGGACTAGCGGGCACAGATACGCAGTATTTT.

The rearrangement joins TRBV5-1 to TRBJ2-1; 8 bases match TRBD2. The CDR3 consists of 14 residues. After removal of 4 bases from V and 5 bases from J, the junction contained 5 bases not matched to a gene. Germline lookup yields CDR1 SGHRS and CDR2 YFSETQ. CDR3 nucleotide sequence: TGCGCCAGCAGCCCGGGACTAGAAAACAATGAGCAGTTCTTC. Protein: CASSPGLENNEQFF.

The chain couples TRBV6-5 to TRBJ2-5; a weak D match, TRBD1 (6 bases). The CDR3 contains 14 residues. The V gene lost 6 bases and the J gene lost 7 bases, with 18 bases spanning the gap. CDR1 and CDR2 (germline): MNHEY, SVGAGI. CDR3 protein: CASRPQGADGTQYF. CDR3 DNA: TGTGCCAGCAGGCCACAGGGCGCCGACGGGACCCAGTACTTC.

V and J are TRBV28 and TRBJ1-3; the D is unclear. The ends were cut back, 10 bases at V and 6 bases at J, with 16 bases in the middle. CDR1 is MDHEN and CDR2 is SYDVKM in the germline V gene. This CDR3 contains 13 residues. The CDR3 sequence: CATRAPTANTIYF. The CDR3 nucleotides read TGTGCCACCAGAGCCCCTACAGCAAACACCATATATTTT.

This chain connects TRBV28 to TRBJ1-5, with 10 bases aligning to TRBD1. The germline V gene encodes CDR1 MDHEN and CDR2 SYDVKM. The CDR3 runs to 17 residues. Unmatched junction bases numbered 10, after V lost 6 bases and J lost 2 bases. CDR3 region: CASSPGQGGVGNQPQHF. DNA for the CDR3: TGTGCCAGCAGCCCTGGACAGGGGGGGGTCGGCAATCAGCCCCAGCATTTT.

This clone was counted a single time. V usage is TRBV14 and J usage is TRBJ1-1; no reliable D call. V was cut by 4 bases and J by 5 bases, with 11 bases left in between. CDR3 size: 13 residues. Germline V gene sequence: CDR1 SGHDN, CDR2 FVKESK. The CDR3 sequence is CASSPRVGTEAFF. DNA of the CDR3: TGTGCCAGCAGCCCGCGAGTCGGGACTGAAGCTTTCTTT.

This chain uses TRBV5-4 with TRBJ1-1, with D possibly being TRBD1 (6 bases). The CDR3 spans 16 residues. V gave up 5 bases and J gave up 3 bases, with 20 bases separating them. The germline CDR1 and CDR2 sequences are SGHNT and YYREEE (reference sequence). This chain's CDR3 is CASSQQWGGRHTEAFF. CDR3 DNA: TGTGCCAGCAGTCAACAGTGGGGGGGCAGGCACACTGAAGCTTTCTTT.

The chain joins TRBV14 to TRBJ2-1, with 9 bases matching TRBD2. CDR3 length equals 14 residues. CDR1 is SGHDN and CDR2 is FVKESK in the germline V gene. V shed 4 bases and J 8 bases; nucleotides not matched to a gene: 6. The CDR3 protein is CASSPGTSLYEQFF. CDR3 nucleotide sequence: TGTGCCAGCAGCCCTGGGACTAGCCTCTATGAGCAGTTCTTC.

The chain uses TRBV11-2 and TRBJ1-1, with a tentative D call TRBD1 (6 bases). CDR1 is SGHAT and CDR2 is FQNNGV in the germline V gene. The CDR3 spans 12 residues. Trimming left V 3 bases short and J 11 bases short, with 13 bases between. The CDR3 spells CASSFGQLAAFF. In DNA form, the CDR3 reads TGTGCCAGCAGCTTCGGACAGCTCGCCGCTTTCTTT.

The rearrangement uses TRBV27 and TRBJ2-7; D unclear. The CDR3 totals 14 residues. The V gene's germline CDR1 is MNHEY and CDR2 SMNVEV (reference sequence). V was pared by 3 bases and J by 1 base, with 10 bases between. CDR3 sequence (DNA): TGTGCCAGCAGTTTTTTTGCGTCATCCTACGAGCAGTACTTC. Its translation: CASSFFASSYEQYF.

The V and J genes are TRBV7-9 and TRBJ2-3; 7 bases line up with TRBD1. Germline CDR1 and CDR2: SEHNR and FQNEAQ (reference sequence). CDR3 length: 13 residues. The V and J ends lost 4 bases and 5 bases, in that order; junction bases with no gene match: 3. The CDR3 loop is CASSSRQGDTQYF. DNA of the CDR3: TGTGCCAGCAGCTCCCGACAGGGAGATACGCAGTATTTT.

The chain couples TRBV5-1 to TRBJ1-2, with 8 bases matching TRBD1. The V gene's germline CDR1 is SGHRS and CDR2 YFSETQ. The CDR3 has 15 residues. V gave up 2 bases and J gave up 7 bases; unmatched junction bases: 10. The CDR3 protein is CASSFRTGIDIGYTF. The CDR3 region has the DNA TGCGCCAGCAGCTTCCGGACAGGGATAGATATTGGCTACACCTTC.

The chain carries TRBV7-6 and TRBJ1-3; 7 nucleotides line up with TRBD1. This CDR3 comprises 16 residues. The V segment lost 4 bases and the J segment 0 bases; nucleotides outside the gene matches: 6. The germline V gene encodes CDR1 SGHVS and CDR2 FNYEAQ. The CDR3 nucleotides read TGTGCCAGCAGCTCGGAACAGGGGTCCTCTGGAAACACCATATATTTT. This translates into CASSSEQGSSGNTIYF.

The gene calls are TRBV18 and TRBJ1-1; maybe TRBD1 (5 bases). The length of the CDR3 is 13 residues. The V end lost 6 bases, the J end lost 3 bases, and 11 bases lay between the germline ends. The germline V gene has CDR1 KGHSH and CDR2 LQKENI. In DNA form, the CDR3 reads TGTGCCAGCTCCAGGGCCATGGACACTGAAGCTTTCTTT. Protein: CASSRAMDTEAFF.

CDR3 coding DNA: TGTGCCAGCAGTTATAGGGGCGCGGTGGAAGCTTTCTTT. As protein: CASSYRGAVEAFF. This chain uses TRBV28 with TRBJ1-1, with D perhaps TRBD1 (5 bases). The germline gives CDR1 MDHEN, CDR2 SYDVKM. The CDR3 has 13 residues. The ends were cut back, 4 bases at V and 8 bases at J, with 14 bases in the middle.

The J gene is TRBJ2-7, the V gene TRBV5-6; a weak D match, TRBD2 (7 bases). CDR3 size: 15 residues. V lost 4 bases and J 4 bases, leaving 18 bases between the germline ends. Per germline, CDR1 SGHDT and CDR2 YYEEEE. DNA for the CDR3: TGTGCCAGCAGCCGTCCGGAGGGGGGGCTGTACGAGCAGTACTTC. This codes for CASSRPEGGLYEQYF.

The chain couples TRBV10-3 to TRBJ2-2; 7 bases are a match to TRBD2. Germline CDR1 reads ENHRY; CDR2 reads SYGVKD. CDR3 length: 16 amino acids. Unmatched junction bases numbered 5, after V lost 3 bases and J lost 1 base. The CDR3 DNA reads TGTGCCATCAGTGACGGCGGGAGAGGGAACACCGGGGAGCTGTTTTTT. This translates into CAISDGGRGNTGELFF.

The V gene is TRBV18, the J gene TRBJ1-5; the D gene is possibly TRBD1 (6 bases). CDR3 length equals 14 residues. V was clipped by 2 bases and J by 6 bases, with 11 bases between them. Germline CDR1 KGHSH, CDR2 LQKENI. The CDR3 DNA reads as TGTGCCAGCTCACCAAAGACAGGTAGTCAGCCCCAGCATTTT. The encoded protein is CASSPKTGSQPQHF.

The CDR3 is CASSVTGNQPQHF. As DNA, the CDR3 is TGTGCCAGCAGTGTAACGGGGAATCAGCCCCAGCATTTT. V gene TRBV6-1 combines with J gene TRBJ1-5; D gene ambiguous. Germline V lookup: CDR1 MNHNS, CDR2 SASEGT. The length of the CDR3 is 13 residues. V shed 4 bases and J shed 4 bases, with 8 bases lying between them.

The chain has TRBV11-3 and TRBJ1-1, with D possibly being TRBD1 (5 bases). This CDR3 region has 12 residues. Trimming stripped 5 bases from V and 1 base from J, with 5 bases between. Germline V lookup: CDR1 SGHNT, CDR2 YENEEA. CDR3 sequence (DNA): TGTGCCAGCAGCGACAGGAACACTGAAGCTTTCTTT. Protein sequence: CASSDRNTEAFF.

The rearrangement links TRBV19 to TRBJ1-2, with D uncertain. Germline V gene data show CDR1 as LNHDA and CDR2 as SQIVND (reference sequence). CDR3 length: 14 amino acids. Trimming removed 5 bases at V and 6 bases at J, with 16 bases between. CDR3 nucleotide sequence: TGTGCCAGTAGTCTCACCAGTTCCGCGGATGGCTACACCTTC. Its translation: CASSLTSSADGYTF.

For the CDR3, the DNA is TGTGCCAGCAGTTATTTTCTCGGAGGGGAGAATGGGGAGCAGTTCTTC. It codes for CASSYFLGGENGEQFF. The chain carries TRBV6-5 and TRBJ2-1, with D possibly TRBD2 on 6 matching bases. The V end was cut by 3 bases, the J end by 10 bases, with 22 bases between. CDR1 MNHEY and CDR2 SVGAGI come from the germline V gene. This CDR3 comprises 16 residues.

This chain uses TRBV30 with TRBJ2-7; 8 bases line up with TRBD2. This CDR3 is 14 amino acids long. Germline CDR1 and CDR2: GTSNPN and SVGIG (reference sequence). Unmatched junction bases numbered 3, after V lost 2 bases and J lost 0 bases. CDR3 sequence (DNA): TGTGCCTGGAGTAAGCGGGAGAGCTCCTACGAGCAGTACTTC. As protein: CAWSKRESSYEQYF.

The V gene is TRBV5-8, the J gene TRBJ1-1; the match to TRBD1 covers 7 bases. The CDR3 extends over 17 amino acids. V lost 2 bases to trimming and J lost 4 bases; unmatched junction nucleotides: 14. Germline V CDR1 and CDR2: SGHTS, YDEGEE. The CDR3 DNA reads TGTGCCAGCAGCTTAGGGGGCTTATCCCAACCAAGCACTGAAGCTTTCTTT. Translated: CASSLGGLSQPSTEAFF. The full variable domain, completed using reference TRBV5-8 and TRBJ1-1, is EAGVTQSPTHLIKTRGQQATLRCSPISGHTSVYWYQQALGLGLQFLLWYDEGEERNRGNFPPRFSGRQFPNYSSELNVNALELEDSALYLCASSLGGLSQPSTEAFFGQGTRLTVV.